This T cell receptor beta chain was obtained from a study of glioma-infiltrating T cells after dendritic cell vaccination. On the study more broadly: Dendritic cell vaccination trial patients had either newly diagnosed or recurrent glioblastoma.

The table came from immunoSEQ multiplex PCR; TCRdb's copy has only in-frame clones and leaves some out. The sample holds 65,000 to 80,000 clones, about nine tenths seen once. As for this clone: Its target is unknown.

The time point denotes: after dendritic cell vaccination, including at tumor progression/relapse. Study-level results: TCR clonality showed no direct relationship with survival.

This CDR3 region has 15 residues. Germline V CDR1 and CDR2: SGHKS, YYEKEE (reference sequence). V lost 2 bases to trimming and J lost 3 bases; unmatched junction nucleotides: 7. The rearrangement links TRBV5-5 to TRBJ2-7, with 8 bases fitting TRBD1. The specimen comprised blood, sampled after dendritic cell vaccination. This TCR derives from a human donor with glioblastoma. CDR3 coding DNA: TGTGCCAGCAGCTTTTTCGGGACAGGTGGCTACGAGCAGTACTTC. It yields the protein CASSFFGTGGYEQYF. The full variable domain, with the rest looked up from reference TRBV5-5 and TRBJ2-7, is DAGVTQSPTHLIKTRGQQVTLRCSPISGHKSVSWYQQVLGQGPQFIFQYYEKEERGRGNFPDRFSARQFPNYSSELNVNALLLGDSALYLCASSFFGTGGYEQYFGPGTRLTVT.